This T cell receptor (beta chain) was identified in a study of T cells in pancreatic ductal adenocarcinoma. Overall study results and limits: Blood clonality (around 0.066) did not differ significantly from tumor (about 0.12).

For this clone: Its target is unknown.

Selected pancreatic ductal adenocarcinoma patients had undergone surgery without neoadjuvant therapy. The CDR3 is 18 residues long. V was pared by 2 bases and J by 9 bases, with 17 bases of the junction left unmatched. Germline V gene sequence: CDR1 LGHNA, CDR2 YSLEER. Sequenced by immunoSEQ multiplex PCR; TCRdb stores in-frame clones only, minus some. The repertoire holds roughly 5,000 clones, with around three quarters as singletons. The clonotype comes from a human donor with pancreatic ductal adenocarcinoma. The chain employs TRBV4-3 and TRBJ2-7, with TRBD2 identical over 12 bases. The source material was pancreatic tumor tissue. The CDR3 spells CASSQTLPRASGRGTQYF. For the CDR3, the DNA is TGCGCCAGCAGCCAAACCCTGCCGAGGGCTAGCGGGAGGGGGACGCAGTACTTC.